The clone carrying this T cell receptor (beta chain) was seen a handful of times. These data belong to a study of cytomegalovirus exposure and HLA in healthy donors. The PCR employed 60 Vbeta primers together with 13 Jbeta primers. Generated by immunoSEQ multiplex PCR, the TCRdb table keeps only in-frame clones and is missing some. The sample yields about 140,000 clones, about three quarters seen once. The CDR3 sequence is 17 residues long. Trimming took 5 bases from V and 3 from J; bases not matched to a gene: 13. Germline-derived CDR1 and CDR2 are MNHEY and SMNVEV (reference sequence). The specimen sequenced was PBMCs. This chain joins TRBV27 and TRBJ2-4; 7 bases align to TRBD2. The TCR comes from a man aged 35 to 55 in good health and CMV-seronegative. CDR3 DNA sequence: TGTGCCAGCAGTCCTATCGACGTGGGAGGGGTCAAAAACATTCAGTACTTC. As protein: CASSPIDVGGVKNIQYF.